This passage covers 14 T cell receptor beta chains from one sample sequenced in a study of CD8 T cells in ankylosing spondylitis. In TCRdb, the 5' RACE reads were re-called with MiXCR into one record per CDR3 protein. The sample includes about 700,000 distinct CDR3 sequences, around 20% of them seen just once. Study observations and caveats: Roughly eight highly homologous variants made up a TCR beta motif that seemed to typify ankylosing spondylitis blood.

No antigen has been identified for these receptors. Sequencing used blood, either unsorted or a sorted T cell fraction (not recorded which). These TCRs come from a male donor with ankylosing spondylitis.

This clonotype was observed a handful of times. The J gene is TRBJ1-1, the V gene TRBV2, with 7 bases lining up with TRBD1. J was trimmed by 0 bases and V by 6 bases; bases with no gene match: 1. Germline V gene lookup returns CDR1 SNHLY and CDR2 FYNNEI. This CDR3 contains 13 residues. The CDR3 coding sequence is TGTGCCAGCAGGGGACAGATGAACACTGAAGCTTTCTTT. Its translation: CASRGQMNTEAFF.

The chain carries TRBV24-1 and TRBJ1-5; D call uncertain. V lost 10 bases and J 2 bases, leaving 5 bases between the germline ends. This CDR3 has 11 residues. Per germline, CDR1 KGHDR and CDR2 SFDVKD. This CDR3 reads CATDRNQPQHF. CDR3 bases: TGTGCCACGGACCGCAATCAGCCCCAGCATTTT.

The sample holds a few counts of this clonotype. The V gene is TRBV2, the J gene TRBJ2-1, with 10 positions matching TRBD2. CDR3 length: 14 amino acids. Trimming at V came to 7 bases and at J to 4 bases, leaving 4 bases not matched to a gene. CDR1 is SNHLY, CDR2 FYNNEI, per germline. CDR3 bases: TGTGCCAGCACGCTAGCGGGAGCTTACAATGAGCAGTTCTTC. It encodes CASTLAGAYNEQFF.

The chain carries TRBV4-1 and TRBJ1-5; 8 nucleotides line up with TRBD1. With V trimmed by 3 bases and J by 9 bases, 7 bases remained unmatched. The CDR3 is 14 amino acids. CDR1 and CDR2 (germline): MGHRA, YSYEKL. The CDR3 is CASSQYLTGVPQHF. The CDR3 coding sequence is TGCGCCAGCAGCCAGTACCTGACAGGGGTGCCCCAGCATTTT.

This clonotype occurred a few times. V is TRBV10-3 and J is TRBJ2-5, with 10 bases matching TRBD2. This CDR3 has 16 amino acids. V trimming: 10 bases; J trimming: 2 bases; junction bases outside the gene matches: 13. Germline V gene data show CDR1 as ENHRY and CDR2 as SYGVKD. The CDR3 here is CANPSIPAGGQETQYF. In DNA, the CDR3 is TGTGCCAACCCTAGCATCCCAGCGGGGGGGCAAGAGACCCAGTACTTC.

The chain links TRBV7-8 to TRBJ2-7; TRBD1 is a possible D gene (6 bases). Looked up from germline, CDR1 is SGHVS and CDR2 is FQNEAQ. The CDR3 length is 14 residues. V shed 1 base and J shed 3 bases, with 10 bases lying between them. CDR3 DNA: TGTGCCAGCAGCTTAGAGGGGGACCTCTACGAGCAGTACTTC. Encoded protein: CASSLEGDLYEQYF.

There are a few counts of this clonotype. The J gene is TRBJ2-5, the V gene TRBV9; D remains unclear. Germline lookup yields CDR1 SGDLS and CDR2 YYNGEE. The CDR3 contains 13 residues. The V and J ends lost 1 base and 2 bases respectively, with 6 bases between them. In nucleotides, the CDR3 is TGTGCCAGCAGCGTAAGACAACAAGAGACCCAGTACTTC. Amino acid sequence: CASSVRQQETQYF.

This sequence joins TRBV7-9 and TRBJ2-1, with 12 positions matching TRBD2. The CDR3 length is 17 residues. Germline CDR1 SEHNR, CDR2 FQNEAQ (reference sequence). V trimming: 5 bases; J trimming: 0 bases; junction bases outside the gene matches: 5. The CDR3 loop is CASSPTSGGSSYNEQFF. CDR3 nucleotides: TGTGCCAGCAGCCCGACTAGCGGGGGTTCCTCCTACAATGAGCAGTTCTTC.

This chain uses TRBV15 with TRBJ2-2; 7 nucleotides line up with TRBD2. This CDR3 is 16 amino acids long. Germline V CDR1 and CDR2: LNHNV, YYDKDF (reference sequence). V trimming: 5 bases; J trimming: 5 bases; junction bases outside the gene matches: 11. The CDR3 reads CATSQRAGSVTGELFF. The CDR3, as DNA: TGTGCCACCAGCCAGAGAGCGGGAAGTGTGACCGGGGAGCTGTTTTTT.

The chain uses TRBV5-5 and TRBJ1-6, with D unclear. V lost 2 bases and J 8 bases, leaving 11 bases between the germline ends. This CDR3 is built from 14 residues. Germline values: CDR1 SGHKS, CDR2 YYEKEE (reference sequence). The CDR3 DNA sequence: TGTGCCAGCAGCTTAGGGCGGGTGGATTCACCCCTCCACTTT. It yields the protein CASSLGRVDSPLHF.

Notes on this clonotype: The junction departs from the called germline gene at one end, perhaps through a read error. This chain uses TRBV3-1 with TRBJ1-4; D is unresolved. Germline-derived CDR1 and CDR2 are LGHDT and YNNKEL (reference sequence). The CDR3 has 12 residues. CDR3 sequence: CASSQGGEVQTF. The CDR3, as DNA: TGTGCCAGCAGCCAAGGTGGGGAGGTACAAACTTTT.

The chain couples TRBV3-1 to TRBJ2-3; D is ambiguous. Trimming shortened V by 1 base and J by 10 bases, and 6 bases separated the two germline ends. The CDR3 consists of 11 residues. CDR1 and CDR2 (germline): LGHDT, YNNKEL (reference sequence). The CDR3 nucleotides read TGTGCCAGCAGCCAAGGGGTGGCGCAGTATTTT. As protein: CASSQGVAQYF.

This clonotype was seen more than once but under ten times. The gene calls are TRBV29-1 and TRBJ1-2; tentatively, D is TRBD1 (5 bases). The CDR3 has 12 residues. Germline lookup yields CDR1 SQVTM and CDR2 ANQGSEA. V was clipped by 8 bases and J by 1 base, with 11 bases between them. The CDR3 reads CSIWDYNYGYTF. In DNA, the CDR3 is TGCAGCATATGGGACTATAACTATGGCTACACCTTC.

This clonotype was found a few times. This chain uses TRBV7-9 with TRBJ2-4; the D is unclear. The CDR3 has 16 residues. Looked up from germline, CDR1 is SEHNR and CDR2 is FQNEAQ (reference sequence). The V and J ends lost 5 bases and 0 bases respectively, with 14 bases between them. In DNA form, the CDR3 reads TGTGCCAGCAGCGAGATGGACGGATTAGCCAAAAACATTCAGTACTTC. The encoded protein is CASSEMDGLAKNIQYF.